The rows below give T cell receptor beta chains drawn from one sample of a study of response to subunit inactivated influenza vaccine. TCRdb analysed the RT-PCR reads with MiXCR anew, one entry per CDR3 protein. The table records about 500,000 distinct CDR3 sequences, about 15% of them present only once. The sample in question was CD4+ T cells sorted from PBMCs, obtained around 25 months after vaccination. These receptors all come from a man aged 45-69 years who received an inactivated influenza vaccine. Each CDR3 is given with its conserved first and last residue. The D gene is left open where the match is weak. Clone size appears in some rows only: once, few, many, or a class for an expanded clone.

>TRBV7-2|TRBJ2-3|few|-
TGTGCCAGCAGCCAATTAGCGGATACGCAGTATTTT
CASSQLADTQYF
>TRBV20-1|TRBJ2-7|few|-
TGCAGTGCTAGAGATGTTTCTAAGAGCTCCTACGAGCAGTACTTC
CSARDVSKSSYEQYF
>TRBV20-1|TRBJ1-1|-|-
TGCAGGCCAAAGAGACAGGCTGAAGCTTTCTTT
CRPKRQAEAFF
>TRBV20-1|TRBJ2-5|few|TRBD1
TGCAGTGCAGGATTACCCGGGACAGGAAAGACCCAGTACTTC
CSAGLPGTGKTQYF
>TRBV12-3/TRBV12-4|TRBJ2-1|few|-
TGTGCCAGCAGTATCAGACCCCTAACCTACAATGAGCAGTTCTTC
CASSIRPLTYNEQFF
>TRBV30|TRBJ2-2|few|-
TGTGCCTGGGGGCAGCAAGCCGGGGAGCTGTTTTTT
CAWGQQAGELFF
>TRBV25-1|TRBJ1-6|-|TRBD1
TGTGCCAGCCGGGATAAAAGGACAGGGCAATCACCCCTCCACTTT
CASRDKRTGQSPLHF
>TRBV10-2|TRBJ2-7|few|-
TGCGCCAGCCGCACCGGGACCGCAGGATACGAGCAGTACTTC
CASRTGTAGYEQYF
>TRBV4-2|TRBJ2-7|-|TRBD2
TGTGCCAGCAGCCTCGGGACTAGCGGGAGATCGGACGAGCAGTACTTC
CASSLGTSGRSDEQYF
>TRBV7-2|TRBJ2-7|-|TRBD2
TGTGCCAGCAGCTTAGCAGCTAGCGGCTACGAGCAGTACTTC
CASSLAASGYEQYF
>TRBV5-1|TRBJ2-1|few|-
TGCGCCAGCAGCTTGGAGACAGTCTCCTACAATGAGCAGTTCTTC
CASSLETVSYNEQFF
>TRBV20-1|TRBJ1-5|many|-
TGCAGTGCTAACCTTCGGTCCAGCAATCAGCCCCAGCATTTT
CSANLRSSNQPQHF
>TRBV7-2|TRBJ1-4|-|TRBD1
TGTGCCAGCAGCTTACCCGGGACAGGGGTAGAAAAACTGTTTTTT
CASSLPGTGVEKLFF
>TRBV7-2|TRBJ2-5|few|TRBD1
TGTGCCAGCAGTTCCACAGGGGGCGGGGAGACCCAGTACTTC
CASSSTGGGETQYF
>TRBV5-6|TRBJ1-1|-|-
TGTGCCAGCAGCTTGGGTGCGATCTATAAGGACACTGAAGCTTTCTTT
CASSLGAIYKDTEAFF
>TRBV10-3|TRBJ1-5|few|TRBD1
TGTGCCATCAGGGAAACCGGGACAGGGGACCAGCCCCAGCATTTT
CAIRETGTGDQPQHF
>TRBV2|TRBJ2-1|-|-
TGTGCCAGCAGCCAAAAGACCTCTATCAGTTCGCAGTTCTTC
CASSQKTSISSQFF
>TRBV9|TRBJ2-5|-|TRBD2
TGTGCCAGCAACCCCGGGACTAGCGGGGGCCAAGAGACCCAGTACTTC
CASNPGTSGGQETQYF
>TRBV12-3/TRBV12-4|TRBJ2-1|many|-
TGTGCCAGCAGTCTCCGGGCTGGCAATGAGCAGTTCTTC
CASSLRAGNEQFF
>TRBV10-2|TRBJ1-1|-|-
TGCGCCAGCAGGCTGGGGGCTTCTAACACTGAAGCTTTCTTT
CASRLGASNTEAFF
>TRBV12-3/TRBV12-4|TRBJ2-1|-|TRBD1
TGTGCCAGCAAACAGGGGTATGATGAGCAGTTCTTC
CASKQGYDEQFF
>TRBV4-3|TRBJ1-2|few|-
TGCGCCAGCAGCCAAGACTGGGGGGGGTATGGCTACACCTTC
CASSQDWGGYGYTF
>TRBV6-5|TRBJ1-1|-|TRBD1
TGTGCCAGCAGCCGGACAGGGTTTGAAGCTTTCTTT
CASSRTGFEAFF
>TRBV5-1|TRBJ2-3|many|-
TGCGCCAGCAACCCGGGACCCCAGAAGGCGGATACGCAGTATTTT
CASNPGPQKADTQYF
>TRBV6-5|TRBJ2-1|-|-
TGTGCCAGCAGTTACGTGAGGAGCTTAACCTACAATGAGCAGTTCTTC
CASSYVRSLTYNEQFF
>TRBV4-3|TRBJ1-4|-|TRBD1
TGCGCCAGCAGCCAAGGGGACAGGGAGGACGAAAAACTGTTTTTT
CASSQGDREDEKLFF
>TRBV20-1|TRBJ1-3|few|-
TGCAGTGCTAGAACGGAGGCGGCGTCTGGAAACACCATATATTTT
CSARTEAASGNTIYF
>TRBV14|TRBJ2-5|many|TRBD2
TGTGCCAGCAGCCAAGGACTAGCGGGGGCAGAGACCCAGTACTTC
CASSQGLAGAETQYF
>TRBV29-1|TRBJ1-2|-|-
TGCAGCGTTGACGCAAAAAAGACAGAGATTAACTATGGCTACACCTTC
CSVDAKKTEINYGYTF
>TRBV6-2/TRBV6-3|TRBJ2-4|-|TRBD1
TGTGCCAGCAGAGGGGGACAGGCCCTAATAGCCAAAAACATTCAGTACTTC
CASRGGQALIAKNIQYF
>TRBV6-2/TRBV6-3|TRBJ1-6|few|-
TGTGCCAGCACCCTTGACGGGGGCTCACCCCTCCACTTT
CASTLDGGSPLHF
>TRBV5-6|TRBJ2-5|few|-
TGTGCCAGCAGCTTGAGTGTCGACTTCCTTTTC
CASSLSVDFLF
>TRBV7-2|TRBJ1-1|few|TRBD1
TGTGCCAGCAGCCCGAGGACAGGATTCATGAACACTGAAGCTTTCTTT
CASSPRTGFMNTEAFF
>TRBV7-8|TRBJ1-2|-|-
TGTGCCAGCAGCCCAGACGGCTTCGGCTACACCTTC
CASSPDGFGYTF
>TRBV5-5|TRBJ1-1|few|-
TGTGCCAGCGACGCTTTGCCGACCAGGGGTTGGACTGAAGCTTTCTTT
CASDALPTRGWTEAFF
>TRBV9|TRBJ2-1|-|-
TGTGCCAGCAGCGCGTCCTCCCCGGTTACAGGGAGGGGGATATACAATGAGCAGTTCTTC
CASSASSPVTGRGIYNEQFF
>TRBV25-1|TRBJ2-7|-|-
TGTGCCAGCAGGGACGGCGGGAACTACGAGCAGTACTTC
CASRDGGNYEQYF
>TRBV10-3|TRBJ2-3|many|TRBD2
TGTGCCATCAGCCCTAGCGGAAGCACAGATACGCAGTATTTT
CAISPSGSTDTQYF
>TRBV29-1|TRBJ2-2|few|TRBD1
TGCAGCGTTCGTCTCGGGACAGCGAACACCGGGGAGCTGTTTTTT
CSVRLGTANTGELFF